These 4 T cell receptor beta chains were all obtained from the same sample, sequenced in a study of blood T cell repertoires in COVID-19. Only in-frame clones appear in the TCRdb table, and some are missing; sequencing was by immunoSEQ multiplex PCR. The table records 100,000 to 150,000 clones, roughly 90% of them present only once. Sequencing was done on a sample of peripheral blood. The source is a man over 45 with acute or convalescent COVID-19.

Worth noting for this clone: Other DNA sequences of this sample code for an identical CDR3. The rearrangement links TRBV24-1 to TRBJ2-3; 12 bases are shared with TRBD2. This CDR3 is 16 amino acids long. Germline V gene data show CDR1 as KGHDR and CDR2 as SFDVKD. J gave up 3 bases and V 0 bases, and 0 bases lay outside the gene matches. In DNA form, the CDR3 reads TGTGCCACCAGTGATTTGGGACTAGCGGGGACAGATACGCAGTATTTT. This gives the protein CATSDLGLAGTDTQYF.

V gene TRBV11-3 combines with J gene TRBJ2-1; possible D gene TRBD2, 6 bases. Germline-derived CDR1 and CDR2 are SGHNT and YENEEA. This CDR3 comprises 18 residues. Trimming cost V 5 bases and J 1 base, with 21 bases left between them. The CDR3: CASSPSGGGPGSYNEQFF. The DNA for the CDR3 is TGTGCCAGCAGCCCATCTGGGGGAGGCCCTGGGTCCTACAATGAGCAGTTCTTC.

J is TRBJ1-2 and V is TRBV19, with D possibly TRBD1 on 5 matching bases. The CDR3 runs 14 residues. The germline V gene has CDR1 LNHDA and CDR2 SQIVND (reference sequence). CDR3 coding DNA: TGTGCAGGGAGGGGAGTGAACGTTAACTATGGCTACACCTTC. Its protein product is CAGRGVNVNYGYTF. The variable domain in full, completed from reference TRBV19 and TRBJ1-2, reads DGGITQSPKYLFRKEGQNVTLSCEQNLNHDAMYWYRQDPGQGLRLIYYSQIVNDFQKGDIAEGYSVSREKKESFPLTVTSAQKNPTAFYLCAGRGVNVNYGYTFGSGTRLTVV.

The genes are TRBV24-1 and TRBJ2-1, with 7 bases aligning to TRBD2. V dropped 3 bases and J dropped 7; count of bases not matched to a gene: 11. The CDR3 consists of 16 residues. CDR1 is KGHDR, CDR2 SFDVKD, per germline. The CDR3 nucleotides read TGTGCCACCAGTGATCCGACCCAGGCTAGCGGTAATGAGCAGTTCTTC. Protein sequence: CATSDPTQASGNEQFF.